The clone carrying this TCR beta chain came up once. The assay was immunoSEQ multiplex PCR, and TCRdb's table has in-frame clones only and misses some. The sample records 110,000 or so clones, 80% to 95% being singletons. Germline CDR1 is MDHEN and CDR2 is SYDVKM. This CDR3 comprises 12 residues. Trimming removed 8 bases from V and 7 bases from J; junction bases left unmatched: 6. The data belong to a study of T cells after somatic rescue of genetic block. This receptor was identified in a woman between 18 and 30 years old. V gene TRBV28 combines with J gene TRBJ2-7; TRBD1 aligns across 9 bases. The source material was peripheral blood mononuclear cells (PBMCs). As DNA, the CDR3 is TGTGCCAGCTGGACAGGGGTGAGGGAGCAGTACTTC. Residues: CASWTGVREQYF.